This entry concerns a single T cell receptor (beta chain). The specificity of this receptor is unknown. Base-call qualities are not available, and no considerably larger clone is one nucleotide away. A distance of 15 bases separates the germline ends of V and J, which lose 5 bases and 7 bases respectively. The CDR3 runs 13 amino acids, cysteine and phenylalanine included. Solely the CDR3 DNA is kept, with 39 bases framed from the first base. For CDR1 and CDR2, the germline V gene (reference sequence) lists LNHDA and SQIVND. The sample's time point, from its label and the paper: pretreatment peripheral blood. A total of some 30 patients with locally advanced or metastatic urothelial carcinoma, treated at Memorial Sloan Kettering on a trial protocol, made up the cohort. Peripheral blood mononuclear cells were collected pretreatment and during treatment, with between 1 and 8 total time points per patient. The Qiagen DNeasy Blood extraction kit was used to purify genomic DNA from total PBMCs and tumor samples. PBMCs were collected pretreatment and during treatment and were isolated and stored as previously described.

This record comes from a study of PD-L1 blockade in urothelial cancer (dated by TCRdb to 2015 to 2018). At the level of the whole study: Every patient began therapy in the mid-2010s and was given atezolizumab 1,200 mg intravenously every 3 weeks. TCR sequencing covered pretreatment tumor samples and matched, serially collected peripheral blood taken before and after atezolizumab treatment. Around 29 patients had pretreatment blood TCR-seq, some 25 had at least one posttreatment blood collection, and some 25 had tumor TCR-seq. Blood samples were analyzed at 3 weeks after treatment start (second dose) and at 6 weeks after treatment start. Some ten patients reached durable clinical benefit, while 15 to 25 patients did not. Blood samples gave median yields of 141,255 T cells and over 80,000 unique TCRs, along with a median clonality of 0.080. Progression-free survival longer than 6 months counted as durable clinical benefit, and TCR features were additionally tested against both progression-free and overall survival. Patients had an ECOG performance status of 0 or 1 and had received between 0 and 3 prior chemotherapy regimens. The study, an exploratory multi-omic analysis, examined somatic, immune and clinical correlates of response to PD-L1 blockade with atezolizumab in urothelial cancer. About 85% of the roughly 29 patients were males with bladder-origin urothelial cancer, and about 65% of the roughly 30 reported a prior smoking history. In the same patients, pretreatment tumors underwent whole exome sequencing and RNA sequencing in addition to TCR sequencing. What the authors observed across the whole study: Among patients with durable benefit, tumor-associated TCR clones showed greater expansion in peripheral blood 3 weeks after treatment started (n ≈ 20, p = 0.022). A pretreatment peripheral blood TCR clonality below the median was linked to improved progression-free and overall survival. Small sample size (n ≈ 30) and many exploratory analyses mean the results are intended to be hypothesis-generating.

Synthetic TCR analog templates were spiked into each PCR to estimate absolute template abundance from read counts. The immunoSEQ assay used bias-controlled V and J gene primers to amplify TCRbeta CDR3 regions from genomic DNA. Sequencing of rearranged TCRbeta segments was done at approximately 20X coverage. The published analysis was carried out like this. Clustering was used to correct sequencing errors, and CDR3s were annotated against IMGT to assign V, D and J genes. Out-of-frame and stop-codon sequences were excluded, and only productive TCRbeta rearrangements were used in downstream analyses. Clonality was computed as one minus Shannon entropy normalized by the log of the number of unique productive sequences. Clones differing between time points or between blood and tumor were identified by Fisher's exact test with Benjamini-Hochberg correction at adjusted p below 0.01. TCRdb obtained this table from immuneACCESS and retained in-frame rearrangements with V and J assigned. These tables miss some clones; where compared with another copy, unresolved V genes account for less than half of the shortfall, and the remainder is unexplained. For V, J and clone size, that table is used; D and trimming come from the DNA. The sample table shows more than 45,000 clones, and roughly 75% are seen once. Clones ranked in the top ten supply roughly 4% of the sample.

The input for sequencing was PBMCs, taken around atezolizumab (anti-PD-L1) treatment. The sequence links TRBV19 to TRBJ2-7; a weak D assignment points to TRBD2 (5 bases agree). The TCR sequence derives from a man between 65 and 79 years old with urothelial cancer. The nucleotides are TGTGCCAGTAGTTTCGGAGGCGAGAGTGAGCAGTACTTC. It translates as CASSFGGESEQYF.